These T cell receptor beta chains were read from a single sample in a study of regulatory T cells in long-lasting Graves disease. TCRdb processed the multiplex PCR reads anew with MiXCR; each CDR3 protein has one entry. The sample contains 650,000 to 850,000 distinct CDR3 sequences, about 30% of which appear only once. The sample here was peripheral blood mononuclear cells (PBMCs), taken when the disease was refractory, from a patient treated with antithyroid drugs. These receptors originate from a female donor with Graves disease. Both conserved end residues are part of each CDR3. The D gene is left open where the match is weak. The listing skips clone size in some rows; elsewhere it reads once, few, many or a size class.

CDR3 length	D gene	clone size	V gene	J gene	CDR3 protein	CDR3 DNA
14	.	.	TRBV3-1	TRBJ1-5	CASSPQGLNQPQHF	TGTGCCAGCAGCCCACAAGGCCTCAATCAGCCCCAGCATTTT
15	TRBD1	many	TRBV2	TRBJ1-2	CASNRGGQINYGYTF	TGTGCCAGCAACCGAGGGGGACAGATTAACTATGGCTACACCTTC
16	.	many	TRBV6-1	TRBJ2-7	CASSIEGFSASYEQYF	TGTGCCAGCAGTATCGAGGGGTTTTCTGCGTCCTACGAGCAGTACTTC
14	.	few	TRBV12-3/TRBV12-4	TRBJ1-1	CASTRGPMSTEAFF	TGTGCCAGCACCCGTGGTCCTATGTCGACTGAAGCTTTCTTT
15	TRBD1	.	TRBV15	TRBJ2-7	CATSRTGTGANEQYF	TGTGCCACCAGCCGAACGGGGACAGGGGCCAACGAGCAGTACTTC
13	.	.	TRBV3-1	TRBJ1-5	CASSHRLNQPQHF	TGTGCCAGCAGCCACAGGCTTAATCAGCCCCAGCATTTT
11	.	few	TRBV7-2	TRBJ2-7	CASSTYIEQYF	TGTGCCAGCAGCACATACATCGAGCAGTACTTC
16	TRBD1	.	TRBV30	TRBJ1-1	CAWDPGQGWMNTEAFF	TGTGCCTGGGATCCGGGACAGGGATGGATGAACACTGAAGCTTTCTTT
14	TRBD1	.	TRBV18	TRBJ2-7	CASSATGGTYEQYF	TGTGCCAGCTCAGCTACAGGGGGGACCTACGAGCAGTACTTC
14	.	.	TRBV28	TRBJ2-1	CASSRILANNEQFF	TGTGCCAGCAGTAGAATTCTAGCGAACAATGAGCAGTTCTTC
13	.	few	TRBV29-1	TRBJ1-4	CSVGHRGGEKLFF	TGCAGCGTCGGGCATCGGGGTGGCGAAAAACTGTTTTTT
15	TRBD2	.	TRBV12-5	TRBJ2-3	CASGWSSGSTYTQYF	TGTGCTAGTGGTTGGTCTAGCGGGAGTACCTATACGCAGTATTTT
16	.	.	TRBV7-9	TRBJ1-4	CASSPSLGGPREKLFF	TGTGCCAGCAGCCCCTCCCTAGGGGGACCCCGGGAAAAACTGTTTTTT
15	.	.	TRBV3-1	TRBJ2-7	CASSPITTSYNEQYF	TGTGCCAGCAGCCCCATCACGACTAGTTATAACGAGCAGTACTTC
13	.	.	TRBV28	TRBJ1-5	CASSPVGSGPQHF	TGTGCCAGCAGTCCAGTAGGGTCGGGGCCCCAGCATTTT
16	.	many	TRBV28	TRBJ1-5	CASSSPMGGANQPQHF	TGTGCCAGCAGTTCACCCATGGGAGGGGCCAATCAGCCCCAGCATTTT
16	TRBD1	.	TRBV5-4	TRBJ1-4	CASSGRTGEGDEKLFF	TGTGCCAGCAGCGGGCGGACAGGGGAAGGTGATGAAAAACTGTTTTTT
12	.	.	TRBV6-2/TRBV6-3	TRBJ2-7	CASSFREYEQYF	TGTGCCAGCAGTTTCAGGGAGTACGAGCAGTACTTC
12	.	.	TRBV6-1	TRBJ1-2	CASSATVYGYTF	TGTGCCAGCAGTGCGACCGTATATGGCTACACCTTC
15	.	.	TRBV5-1	TRBJ2-7	CASSVGAGSPYEQYF	TGTGCCAGCAGCGTAGGGGCGGGATCACCCTACGAGCAGTACTTC
12	TRBD2	.	TRBV29-1	TRBJ2-5	CSAGTNQETQYF	TGCAGCGCCGGGACTAATCAAGAGACCCAGTACTTC
12	.	.	TRBV6-1	TRBJ2-2	CASRGRNGELFF	TGTGCCAGCAGGGGGAGGAACGGGGAGCTGTTTTTT
12	.	.	TRBV6-1	TRBJ2-4	CASSDGENIQYF	TGTGCCAGCAGTGATGGAGAAAACATTCAGTACTTC
15	.	many	TRBV12-3/TRBV12-4	TRBJ2-7	CASRSTDRPPYEQYF	TGTGCCAGCAGATCAACCGACAGGCCCCCCTACGAGCAGTACTTC
15	TRBD1	.	TRBV29-1	TRBJ1-2	CSVEERDRGFYGYTF	TGCAGCGTTGAAGAGCGGGACAGGGGCTTCTATGGCTACACCTTC
17	TRBD2	few	TRBV6-5	TRBJ2-7	CASSYAPKRESSYEQYF	TGTGCCAGCAGTTACGCCCCAAAGCGGGAGTCCTCCTACGAGCAGTACTTC
13	TRBD1	many	TRBV11-2	TRBJ2-7	CASSRQGVYEQYF	TGTGCCAGCAGTCGGCAGGGGGTATACGAGCAGTACTTC